Included here is one T cell receptor (beta chain) sequence, with context. This receptor's antigen is unknown. Within one base of it there is no much larger clone, and no base qualities were kept. The data derive from a study of shared clonotypes between healthy human individuals (dated by TCRdb to 2018 to 2021). As for the study more broadly: A few men and two women, aged 18 to 49 years, made up the cohort. To increase sequencing depth and limit assay-specific biases, different laboratories used diverse techniques to prepare libraries and sequence TCR repertoires. Leukapheresis yielded between about 0.85 and 10 billion PBMCs per donor. For each donor, CD4 naive and CD4 memory were each given three plates, CD8 naive was given two plates, and CD8 memory was given one plate. Blood TCR repertoires of five healthy adults were deeply sequenced to estimate repertoire size and the extent of clonotype sharing between individuals. What the study reported, not specific to this receptor: Higher generation probabilities were observed for clonotypes shared by all four sorted-subset donors than for non-shared clonotypes. Naive subsets generally had larger estimated clonotype richness than memory subsets did. Because the study included only a small number of donors, the genetic and exposure-history diversity represented was limited. Rarefaction of sorted-subset datasets indicated incomplete sequencing despite the large sequencing depth. When several donors were compared, the shared fraction of clonotypes was 5% to 6.5% for naive CD4, 3.5% for naive CD8, 2% to 2.5% for memory CD4, and around 0.37% for memory CD8. Pairwise subsampling indicated that sequencing depth was expected to affect the degree of clonotype sharing among donors. Sampling was restricted to blood, and TCR repertoires in tissue are likely to differ from TCR repertoires in blood.

The donors were healthy, HIV-negative adults who had no recently reported acute infections or vaccinations. Every donor was a Caucasian adult living in Nashville, Tennessee, USA. CD4+ T cells were enriched by magnetic negative selection; naive cells were then positively selected on CD45RA, and the negative fraction formed the memory subset. Blood was obtained by leukapheresis, after which PBMCs were separated by Ficoll-Histopaque density gradient centrifugation and cryopreserved in liquid nitrogen vapor phase. Analytical flow cytometry was used to check the purity and quantity of every magnetically sorted T cell population. Each sorted fraction had its genomic DNA isolated and then quantified by UV absorbance on a Nanodrop 2000c. Using the deep immunoSEQ assay, TCR CDR3 regions were amplified from genomic DNA by multiplex PCR. For each cell subset, the extracted genomic DNA was distributed evenly across all wells of several immunoSEQ 96-well plates, and each plate served as one replicate. For sorted subsets, roughly 200 ng of genomic DNA, equivalent to 25,000 to 35,000 T cell genomes, went into each replicate PCR. Purified libraries were measured with a Qubit 3.0 fluorometer, size-checked on a Bioanalyzer 2100, and measured again with the KAPA Library Quantification kit. Each immunoSEQ 96-well plate was sequenced on its own single-read 150-cycle Illumina NextSeq 550 flow cell. Processing in the source paper ran as follows. Because only junctional sequences without quality scores were contained in the immunoSEQ output, filtering matching that applied to full-length reads could not be performed. To assign V/J genes and CDR3, sequences were annotated using PyIR, a Python wrapper for IgBLAST v1.9, with IMGT germline references. Reads were filtered out if the reads had weak V/J assignments (E-value above 1e-6), no CDR3, stop codons, out-of-frame junctions, or ambiguous translated residues. A V3J clonotype was defined by an identical inferred V gene, J gene, and CDR3 amino acid sequence. To compute the percentage overlap between repertoires, the number of shared unique clonotypes was divided by the size of the smaller repertoire. Richness of each repertoire was evaluated using RTK rarefaction, the Chao1 estimator, and Recon v2.1 estimates of unobserved clonotypes. OLGA was used to compute generation probabilities for all TCRbeta clonotypes that the gDNA method yielded from a handful of donors. The source is immuneACCESS, and TCRdb retained only in-frame sequences with V and J called. Part of the clones is not carried over; for the studies checked, unresolved V genes explain less than half of this, and the remainder is unexplained. V and J calls and clone size are those listed in that table; D and trimming were worked out from the DNA. In this sample the table shows around 700,000 clones, approximately 79% of which occur a single time. The top ten constitute about 1.7% of the sample.

From a lookup of the germline V gene, CDR1 and CDR2 are SGHDT and YYEEEE. V is reduced by 7 bases and J by 4 bases, leaving a spacing of 14 bases between them. From its cysteine to its phenylalanine, the CDR3 spans 13 amino acids. The retained sequence is limited to the CDR3, 39 bases, with the frame set at the first base. In this chain, TRBV5-6 is recombined with TRBJ2-5; TRBD2 is a weak D gene call, 5 bases matching. The source material was memory CD4+ T cells sorted from blood. The cell subset or site label on this specimen signifies: CD45RA-negative fraction. This TCR came from a woman aged 25 to 39 in good health. This receptor has the CDR3 CASAIFRGETQYF. Here is the DNA: TGTGCCAGCGCCATCTTTCGGGGAGAGACCCAGTACTTC.